The sequence of this T cell receptor (beta chain) was determined in a study of graft-versus-host responses after intestinal transplantation. Points on this clone: The antigen is not known.

The ends were cut back, 5 bases at V and 5 bases at J, with 7 bases in the middle. CDR3 length: 11 amino acids. In germline, CDR1 is SGHRS, CDR2 YFSETQ. Using immunoSEQ multiplex PCR, the repertoire was profiled, and TCRdb retains in-frame clones only, with some absent. The sample shows about 88,000 clones, 80% to 95% of them seen only once. This sequence joins TRBV5-1 and TRBJ1-1; unclear D gene. The specimen was unstimulated CD4+ T cells sorted from spleen or lymph node cells, collected before transplant. This clonotype was sampled from a human donor who was the organ donor for an intestinal transplant. The DNA of the CDR3 is TGCGCCAGCAGTACAAAGACTGAAGCTTTCTTT. Encoded protein: CASSTKTEAFF.